Presented here are 15 T cell receptor beta chains from one specimen sequenced in a study of blood T cell repertoires in COVID-19 (dated by TCRdb to between 2020 and 2021). The protocol used for the library was the immunoSEQ multiplex PCR assay. The immuneACCESS repertoire file appears here via TCRdb, limited to in-frame rearrangements. These files lack a portion of the clones; in checked studies, under half of the deficit traces to unresolved V genes, and the cause of the others is not known. The sample table holds 200,000 to 300,000 clones, of which more than 70% were seen once. The ten top clones hold approximately 6.2% of the sample. The specimen sequenced was peripheral blood. These receptors were obtained from a woman of 80 years or more with COVID-19, enrolled during active disease.

The rearrangement links TRBV28 to TRBJ1-2; D not certain. The germline V gene has CDR1 MDHEN and CDR2 SYDVKM. The CDR3 has 11 amino acids. V lost 4 bases, J lost 5 bases, and 5 bases lay in between. Here the CDR3 DNA reads TGTGCCAGCAGTTCAGCGTATGGCTACACCTTC. Translated: CASSSAYGYTF.

This sequence joins TRBV12-3 or TRBV12-4 and TRBJ1-2; D is possibly TRBD1 (6 bases). The CDR3 contains 12 residues. V lost 5 bases and J 7 bases, leaving 11 bases between the germline ends. CDR3 sequence reads: CASSQGQFGYTF. CDR3 sequence (DNA): TGTGCCAGCAGTCAAGGACAGTTTGGCTACACCTTC.

V and J are TRBV6-5 and TRBJ1-1, with 8 bases identical to TRBD1. Per germline, CDR1 MNHEY and CDR2 SVGAGI. The V segment lost 1 base and the J segment 1 base; nucleotides outside the gene matches: 5. The CDR3 runs 16 residues. The CDR3 loop is CASSYFWTGKNTEAFF. The DNA for the CDR3 is TGTGCCAGCAGTTACTTTTGGACAGGGAAGAACACTGAAGCTTTCTTT.

The chain recombines TRBV10-3 with TRBJ1-4, with unresolved D. The CDR3 contains 13 residues. Germline loops: CDR1 ENHRY, CDR2 SYGVKD. V gave up 0 bases and J gave up 8 bases, with 7 bases separating them. This CDR3 reads CAISESSVEKLFF. CDR3 DNA: TGTGCCATCAGTGAGTCCTCGGTGGAAAAACTGTTTTTT.

This clone was counted a single time. The chain uses TRBV5-5 and TRBJ2-6; possible D gene TRBD1, 5 bases. The germline gives CDR1 SGHKS, CDR2 YYEKEE (reference sequence). The CDR3 totals 15 residues. Trimming shortened V by 1 base and J by 4 bases, and 9 bases separated the two germline ends. DNA of the CDR3: TGTGCCAGCAGCTTGATCAGGGCCGGGGCCAACGTCCTGACTTTC. Amino acid sequence: CASSLIRAGANVLTF.

The chain carries TRBV3-1 (or the pseudogene TRBV3-2) and TRBJ2-5, with a tentative D call TRBD2 (5 bases). The CDR3 runs to 14 residues. V was shortened by 2 bases and J by 6 bases, with 13 bases between the two germline ends. Germline values: CDR1 LGHDT, CDR2 YNNKEL (reference sequence). The CDR3 region has the DNA TGTGCCAGCAGCCAAATGGACGGGGTAAAGACCCAGTACTTC. Translation gives CASSQMDGVKTQYF.

The chain combines TRBV6-5 with TRBJ1-1; possible D gene TRBD1, 5 bases. V was trimmed by 8 bases and J by 8 bases, leaving 15 bases between them. The CDR3 consists of 12 residues. CDR1 is MNHEY and CDR2 is SVGAGI in the germline V gene. The CDR3 DNA reads TGTGCCAGCTTTTTTGGGGGGAGAGAAGCTTTCTTT. It codes for CASFFGGREAFF.

This chain connects TRBV2 to TRBJ2-3; TRBD2 matches at 9 bases. The CDR3 is made up of 16 amino acids. The V segment lost 3 bases and the J segment 2 bases; nucleotides outside the gene matches: 6. Per the germline V gene, CDR1 is SNHLY and CDR2 is FYNNEI. CDR3 region: CASSEILAGLTDTQYF. The CDR3 DNA reads as TGTGCCAGCAGTGAGATTCTAGCGGGGCTCACAGATACGCAGTATTTT.

V and J are TRBV6-5 and TRBJ2-3, with a possible D match to TRBD2 (6 bases). Trimming removed 6 bases from V and 5 bases from J, with 12 bases in between. CDR1 MNHEY and CDR2 SVGAGI come from the germline V gene. CDR3 length: 13 residues. In DNA, the CDR3 is TGTGCCAGCAGCAGGACTAACCAAGATACGCAGTATTTT. It codes for CASSRTNQDTQYF.

This chain links TRBV5-1 with TRBJ2-5, with D hard to call. Germline V gene lookup returns CDR1 SGHRS and CDR2 YFSETQ. With 3 bases removed from V and 2 bases from J, the gap between germline ends came to 8 bases. CDR3 length: 13 amino acids. The CDR3 DNA reads TGCGCCAGCAGCTGGCCAGGACAAGAGACCCAGTACTTC. This gives the protein CASSWPGQETQYF.

J is TRBJ1-2 and V is TRBV7-9; D gene ambiguous. The V end was cut by 4 bases, the J end by 6 bases, with 18 bases between. Germline CDR1 reads SEHNR; CDR2 reads FQNEAQ (reference sequence). This CDR3 comprises 15 residues. The CDR3 DNA follows: TGTGCCAGCAGCTCCCGGGAACCCACCCCGGATGGCTACACCTTC. It codes for CASSSREPTPDGYTF.

The chain recombines TRBV19 with TRBJ1-5, with TRBD1 as a possible D gene (5 bases). The germline V and J ends were trimmed by 5 bases and 5 bases, with 10 bases remaining between them. Germline CDR1 and CDR2: LNHDA and SQIVND (reference sequence). The CDR3 is made up of 13 amino acids. The CDR3 loop is CASSVTVDQPQHF. The CDR3 DNA is TGTGCCAGTAGTGTGACAGTAGATCAGCCCCAGCATTTT.

This clone came up a few times. The chain couples TRBV19 to TRBJ2-5; TRBD1 might be the D (7 bases). The V gene's germline CDR1 is LNHDA and CDR2 SQIVND (reference sequence). The CDR3 runs to 17 residues. Trimming stripped 2 bases from V and 4 bases from J, with 20 bases between. The CDR3 DNA sequence: TGTGCCAGTAGTATATATGGTGGCAGGGGGGTTCGAGAGACCCAGTACTTC. Protein sequence: CASSIYGGRGVRETQYF.

This clone was counted a single time. This chain connects TRBV6-4 to TRBJ1-1; D unresolved. The CDR3 has 13 residues. CDR1 and CDR2 from the germline V gene are MRHNA and SNTAGT. Trimming stripped 8 bases from V and 1 base from J, with 11 bases between. In DNA, the CDR3 is TGTGCCAGCCCAAGAGGTCCGAACACTGAAGCTTTCTTT. It yields the protein CASPRGPNTEAFF.

The CDR3 sequence is CSADRDTEAFF. As DNA, the CDR3 is TGCAGTGCTGATCGGGACACTGAAGCTTTCTTT. This chain links TRBV20-1 with TRBJ1-1; D unclear. V was trimmed by 5 bases and J by 3 bases, leaving 7 bases between them. Germline assignment: CDR1 DFQATT and CDR2 SNEGSKA (reference sequence). This CDR3 has 11 residues.